This TCR beta chain derives from a study of T cell repertoires in cytomegalovirus infection. TCRdb reprocessed the reads via MiXCR and lists one record per CDR3 protein. The data hold 300,000 to 450,000 distinct CDR3 sequences, with approximately 18% observed a single time. Germline V CDR1 and CDR2: LNHDA, SQIVND (reference sequence). This CDR3 contains 14 residues. The V and J ends lost 3 bases and 7 bases respectively, with 13 bases between them. This chain uses TRBV19 with TRBJ1-5; D is undetermined. This clonotype was sampled from a human donor in good health (CMV status not recorded). Some clones in this sample may be carry-over from other donors' samples. The material sequenced was PBMCs. In nucleotides, the CDR3 is TGTGCCAGTAGTATTCGGGCAGTCGGGCAGCCCCAGCATTTT. Its translation is CASSIRAVGQPQHF.